This is a list of T cell receptor beta chains from one sample in a study of identical twins. TCRdb re-derived calls from the 5' RACE reads in MiXCR, one entry per CDR3 protein. The repertoire consists of some 240,000 distinct CDR3 sequences, with roughly a tenth occurring once and the leading ten covering about 9.1%. Sequencing was performed on memory T cells sorted from blood. These receptors originate from a man aged 50-59 years in good health. Each CDR3 is given with its conserved first and last residue. Fields, in order: CDR3 protein, CDR3 DNA, D gene, J gene, V gene, clone size. A D gene is named only where the DNA matches it firmly. Size is stated for part of the rows, as once, few or many counts, or as a class when the clone is expanded.

CDR3 protein: CSVIWGAVPEQFF; CDR3 DNA: TGCAGTGTCATATGGGGGGCCGTCCCTGAGCAGTTCTTC; D gene: .; J gene: TRBJ2-1; V gene: TRBV20-1; clone size: many
CDR3 protein: CASSLRQGAIDEQFF; CDR3 DNA: TGTGCCAGCAGTTTAAGACAGGGAGCTATCGATGAGCAGTTCTTC; D gene: TRBD1; J gene: TRBJ2-1; V gene: TRBV12-3/TRBV12-4; clone size: many
CDR3 protein: CASRTGTSHNSPLHF; CDR3 DNA: TGTGCCAGCAGAACCGGGACATCTCATAATTCACCCCTCCACTTT; D gene: .; J gene: TRBJ1-6; V gene: TRBV2; clone size: many
CDR3 protein: CASSQGTSTRDTQYF; CDR3 DNA: TGTGCCAGCAGCCAAGGGACTAGTACAAGAGATACGCAGTATTTT; D gene: TRBD2; J gene: TRBJ2-3; V gene: TRBV3-1; clone size: many
CDR3 protein: CASSLGIPGNTIYF; CDR3 DNA: TGTGCCAGCAGCTTAGGAATCCCTGGAAACACCATATATTTT; D gene: .; J gene: TRBJ1-3; V gene: TRBV7-2; clone size: many
CDR3 protein: CASSQDGPTGAEETQYF; CDR3 DNA: TGCGCCAGCAGCCAAGATGGGCCCACAGGGGCGGAAGAGACCCAGTACTTC; D gene: TRBD1; J gene: TRBJ2-5; V gene: TRBV4-1; clone size: many
CDR3 protein: CASSYAGLAGVYNEQFF; CDR3 DNA: TGTGCCAGCAGTTACGCCGGACTAGCGGGGGTGTACAATGAGCAGTTCTTC; D gene: TRBD2; J gene: TRBJ2-1; V gene: TRBV6-5; clone size: many
CDR3 protein: CASSPLVNTEAFF; CDR3 DNA: TGTGCCAGCAGCCCTTTGGTGAACACTGAAGCTTTCTTT; D gene: .; J gene: TRBJ1-1; V gene: TRBV7-9; clone size: many
CDR3 protein: CASSQEGGPPTDTQYF; CDR3 DNA: TGTGCCAGCAGCCAAGAGGGGGGACCCCCCACAGATACGCAGTATTTT; D gene: .; J gene: TRBJ2-3; V gene: TRBV3-1; clone size: many
CDR3 protein: CASSLDTGPYEQYF; CDR3 DNA: TGCGCCAGCAGCTTGGATACAGGGCCCTACGAGCAGTACTTC; D gene: .; J gene: TRBJ2-7; V gene: TRBV5-1; clone size: many
CDR3 protein: CASSLTSGRAYEQYF; CDR3 DNA: TGTGCCAGCAGCCTCACTAGCGGGAGGGCCTACGAGCAGTACTTC; D gene: TRBD2; J gene: TRBJ2-7; V gene: TRBV5-4; clone size: many
CDR3 protein: CSAGGLASSGNTIYF; CDR3 DNA: TGCAGCGCCGGCGGTTTGGCCTCCTCTGGAAACACCATATATTTT; D gene: .; J gene: TRBJ1-3; V gene: TRBV29-1; clone size: many
CDR3 protein: CASRRVLRTGELFF; CDR3 DNA: TGTGCCAGCAGACGGGTCCTGCGGACCGGGGAGCTGTTTTTT; D gene: .; J gene: TRBJ2-2; V gene: TRBV12-3/TRBV12-4; clone size: .
CDR3 protein: CASSSTWLTGELFF; CDR3 DNA: TGTGCCAGCAGTTCGACTTGGCTCACCGGGGAGCTGTTTTTT; D gene: .; J gene: TRBJ2-2; V gene: TRBV27; clone size: .
CDR3 protein: CSARSGRPILNKNIQYF; CDR3 DNA: TGCAGTGCTAGATCAGGACGTCCAATCCTAAATAAAAACATTCAGTACTTC; D gene: .; J gene: TRBJ2-4; V gene: TRBV20-1; clone size: many
CDR3 protein: CASSLVAGSFYEQYF; CDR3 DNA: TGTGCCAGCAGTTTAGTAGCGGGATCCTTCTACGAGCAGTACTTC; D gene: TRBD2; J gene: TRBJ2-7; V gene: TRBV3-1; clone size: .
CDR3 protein: CAISESTSGPGTQYF; CDR3 DNA: TGTGCCATCAGTGAGTCAACTAGTGGGCCGGGGACCCAGTACTTC; D gene: .; J gene: TRBJ2-5; V gene: TRBV10-3; clone size: many
CDR3 protein: CASSVAQGGVGETQYF; CDR3 DNA: TGTGCCAGCAGCGTAGCACAGGGGGGTGTAGGAGAGACCCAGTACTTC; D gene: TRBD1; J gene: TRBJ2-5; V gene: TRBV9; clone size: many
CDR3 protein: CSAETGTRHNEQFF; CDR3 DNA: TGCAGTGCAGAGACCGGGACTAGGCACAATGAGCAGTTCTTC; D gene: TRBD2; J gene: TRBJ2-1; V gene: TRBV20-1; clone size: .
CDR3 protein: CSAPPTRGPGNIQYF; CDR3 DNA: TGCAGTGCTCCGCCCACCCGAGGGCCCGGGAACATTCAGTACTTC; D gene: .; J gene: TRBJ2-4; V gene: TRBV20-1; clone size: .
CDR3 protein: CASSLDRGSIVQETQYF; CDR3 DNA: TGTGCCAGCAGCTTAGATCGGGGCAGCATAGTCCAAGAGACCCAGTACTTC; D gene: .; J gene: TRBJ2-5; V gene: TRBV11-2; clone size: few
CDR3 protein: CASSITGQGPYNEQFF; CDR3 DNA: TGTGCCAGTAGTATCACTGGACAGGGGCCCTACAATGAGCAGTTCTTC; D gene: TRBD1; J gene: TRBJ2-1; V gene: TRBV19; clone size: few
CDR3 protein: CASSLWRLLSSGNTIYF; CDR3 DNA: TGTGCCAGCAGTTTATGGAGACTTTTGAGCTCTGGAAACACCATATATTTT; D gene: .; J gene: TRBJ1-3; V gene: TRBV28; clone size: .
CDR3 protein: CASSLAGEPNQPQHF; CDR3 DNA: TGCGCCAGCAGCTTGGCTGGGGAACCCAATCAGCCCCAGCATTTT; D gene: .; J gene: TRBJ1-5; V gene: TRBV5-1; clone size: .